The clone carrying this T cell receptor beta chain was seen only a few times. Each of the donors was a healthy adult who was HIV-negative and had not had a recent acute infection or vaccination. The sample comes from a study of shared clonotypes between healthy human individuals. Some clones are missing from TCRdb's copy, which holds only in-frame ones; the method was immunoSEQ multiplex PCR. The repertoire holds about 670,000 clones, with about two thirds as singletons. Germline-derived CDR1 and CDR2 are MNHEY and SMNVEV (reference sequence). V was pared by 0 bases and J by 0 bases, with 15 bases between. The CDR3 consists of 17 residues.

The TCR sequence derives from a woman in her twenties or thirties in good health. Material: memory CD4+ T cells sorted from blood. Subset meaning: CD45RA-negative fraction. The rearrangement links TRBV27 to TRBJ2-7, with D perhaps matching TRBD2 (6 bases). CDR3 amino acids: CASSLSGHAEGSYEQYF. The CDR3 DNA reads TGTGCCAGCAGTTTATCGGGGCACGCGGAGGGCTCCTACGAGCAGTACTTC.